The entry that follows covers one TCR beta chain sequence. The antigen remains unidentified. This specimen belongs to a study of shared clonotypes between healthy human individuals. Study-level background: CD4 naive cells filled three plates per donor, CD4 memory three, CD8 naive two and CD8 memory one.

The naive CD8 fraction comprised CD45RO-negative cells positively selected for CCR7 and excluded terminally differentiated effector memory CD45RA+ cells. Overall study results and limits: Generally, naive subsets (rather than memory subsets) showed larger estimated richness.

In the original processing: ImmunoSEQ supplied junction-only sequences lacking quality scores, so filtering was different. Repertoires were generated with immunoSEQ multiplex PCR, while TCRdb's copy carries only in-frame clones and drops some. The D gene and trimming were derived from the DNA, and the V and J assignments and clone size from that table. This sample yields about 2,100,000 clones, of which roughly 91% are seen a single time; about 1.8% belongs to the top ten. V dropped 4 bases and J dropped 2 bases, with 14 bases sitting between them. Germline V CDR1 and CDR2: SNHLY, FYNNEI. The CDR3 is 16 residues long.

This receptor was taken from a man in his late teens or twenties in good health. Some clones in this sample may be carry-over from other donors' samples. The V and J genes are TRBV2 and TRBJ2-2; tentative D call: TRBD1 (5 bases). What was sequenced was naive CD8+ T cells from PBMCs. DNA of the CDR3: TGTGCCAGCAGTGGTACCGGCAGGGTAAACACCGGGGAGCTGTTTTTT. Its translation is CASSGTGRVNTGELFF. The variable domain in full, completed from reference TRBV2 and TRBJ2-2, reads EPEVTQTPSHQVTQMGQEVILRCVPISNHLYFYWYRQILGQKVEFLVSFYNNEISEKSEIFDDQFSVERPDGSNFTLKIRSTKLEDSAMYFCASSGTGRVNTGELFFGEGSRLTVL.